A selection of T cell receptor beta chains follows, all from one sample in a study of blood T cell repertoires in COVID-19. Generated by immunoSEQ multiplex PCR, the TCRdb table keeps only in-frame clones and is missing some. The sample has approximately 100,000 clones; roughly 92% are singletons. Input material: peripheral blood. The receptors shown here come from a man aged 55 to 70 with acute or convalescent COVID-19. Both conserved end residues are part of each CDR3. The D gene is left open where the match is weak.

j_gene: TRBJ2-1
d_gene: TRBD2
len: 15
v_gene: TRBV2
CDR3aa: CASSDFGRARNEQFF
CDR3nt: TGTGCCAGCAGTGACTTCGGGAGGGCTCGCAATGAGCAGTTCTTC

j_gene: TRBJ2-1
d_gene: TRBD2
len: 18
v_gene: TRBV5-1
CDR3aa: CASSRRGERTSRLNEQFF
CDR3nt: TGCGCCAGCAGCCGAAGGGGGGAACGGACTAGCAGGCTCAATGAGCAGTTCTTC

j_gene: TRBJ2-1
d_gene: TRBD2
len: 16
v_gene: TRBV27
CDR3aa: CASSLTRESSYNEQFF
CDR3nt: TGTGCCAGCAGTTTAACGCGGGAGAGCTCCTACAATGAGCAGTTCTTC

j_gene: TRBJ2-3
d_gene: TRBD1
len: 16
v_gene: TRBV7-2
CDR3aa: CASSRPGQGRTNTQYF
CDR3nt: TGTGCCAGCAGCCGGCCGGGACAGGGCCGCACGAATACGCAGTATTTT

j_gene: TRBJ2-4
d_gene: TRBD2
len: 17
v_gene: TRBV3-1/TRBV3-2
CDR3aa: CASSQDQLGTSSNIQYF
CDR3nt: TGTGCCAGCAGCCAAGATCAGCTCGGGACTAGCAGCAACATTCAGTACTTC

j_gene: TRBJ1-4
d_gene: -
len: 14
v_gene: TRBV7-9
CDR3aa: CASSFRTENEKLFF
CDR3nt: TGTGCCAGCAGCTTCAGGACAGAGAATGAAAAACTGTTTTTT

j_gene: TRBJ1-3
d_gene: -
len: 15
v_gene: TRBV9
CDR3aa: CASSVGEGSGNTIYF
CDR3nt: TGTGCCAGCAGCGTAGGCGAGGGCTCTGGAAACACCATATATTTT

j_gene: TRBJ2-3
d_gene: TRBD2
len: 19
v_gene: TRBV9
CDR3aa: CASSVTGTSGRAVADTQYF
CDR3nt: TGTGCCAGCAGCGTCACCGGGACTAGCGGGAGGGCCGTGGCAGATACGCAGTATTTT

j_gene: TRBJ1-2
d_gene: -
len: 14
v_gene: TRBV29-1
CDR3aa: CSVEVTGWYYGYTF
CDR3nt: TGCAGCGTTGAAGTAACAGGATGGTACTATGGCTACACCTTC

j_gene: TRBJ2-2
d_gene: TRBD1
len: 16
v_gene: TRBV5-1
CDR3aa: CASSLGQGLNTGELFF
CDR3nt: TGCGCCAGCAGCTTGGGACAGGGGCTCAACACCGGGGAGCTGTTTTTT

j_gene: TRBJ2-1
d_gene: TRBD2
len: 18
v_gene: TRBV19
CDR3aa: CASRVTGTSGGRYNEQFF
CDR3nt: TGTGCCAGTAGGGTTACCGGGACTAGCGGGGGGAGATACAATGAGCAGTTCTTC

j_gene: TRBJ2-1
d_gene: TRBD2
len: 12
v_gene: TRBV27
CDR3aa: CASSIAGGEQFF
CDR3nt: TGTGCCAGCAGTATTGCGGGAGGTGAGCAGTTCTTC

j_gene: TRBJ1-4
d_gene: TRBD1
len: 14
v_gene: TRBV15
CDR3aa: CATSRDRVREKLFF
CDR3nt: TGTGCCACCAGCAGGGACAGGGTTCGTGAAAAACTGTTTTTT